This passage covers 9 T cell receptor beta chains from one sample sequenced in a study of blood T cell repertoires in COVID-19 (dated by TCRdb to the early 2020s). Library construction relied on the immunoSEQ multiplex PCR assay. What TCRdb holds here is the immuneACCESS table cut down to in-frame rearrangements. Part of the clones is not present; checked against another copy, under half of the missing clones reflect an unresolved V gene, and the others are unexplained. The sample table shows approximately 350,000 clones, and around nine tenths are seen once. More than 5.5% of the sample comes from the top ten. The specimen was peripheral blood. The source of these receptors is a woman aged 70-85 years with COVID-19, enrolled during active disease.

V is TRBV18 and J is TRBJ2-7, with a tentative D call TRBD1 (6 bases). There are 13 residues in the CDR3. Trimming shortened V by 6 bases and J by 0 bases, and 9 bases separated the two germline ends. CDR1 and CDR2 (germline): KGHSH, LQKENI. CDR3 nucleotide sequence: TGTGCCAGCTCCCGGGACAACTCCTACGAGCAGTACTTC. This translates into CASSRDNSYEQYF.

This chain connects TRBV6-2 or TRBV6-3 to TRBJ2-1, with 7 bases identical to TRBD1. The CDR3 length is 14 residues. Unmatched junction bases numbered 6, after V lost 2 bases and J lost 8 bases. Germline CDR1 MNHEY, CDR2 SVGEGT. DNA of the CDR3: TGTGCCAGCAGTTACGTGACAGGGTTGGATGAGCAGTTCTTC. Translated, it gives CASSYVTGLDEQFF.

The chain carries TRBV2 and TRBJ2-2, with TRBD1 matching over 7 bases. Germline V CDR1 and CDR2: SNHLY, FYNNEI. The CDR3 spans 14 residues. Trimming took 3 bases from V and 3 from J; bases not matched to a gene: 1. CDR3 sequence reads: CASSETGHTGELFF. Here the CDR3 DNA reads TGTGCCAGCAGTGAGACAGGGCACACCGGGGAGCTGTTTTTT.

Note on this clone: The junction and the germline gene differ at one end; a read error may be behind it. V gene TRBV7-9 combines with J gene TRBJ2-7, with 9 bases that match TRBD1. CDR3 length: 14 residues. Germline loops: CDR1 SEHNR, CDR2 FQNEAQ (reference sequence). The CDR3: CASSSDRGSSEQYF. The CDR3, as DNA: TGTGCCAGCAGCTCGGACAGGGGATCCTCCGAGCAGTACTTC.

V and J are TRBV19 and TRBJ2-5; TRBD2 aligns across 7 bases. The CDR3 consists of 16 residues. J gave up 3 bases and V 6 bases, and 13 bases lay outside the gene matches. Germline CDR1 reads LNHDA; CDR2 reads SQIVND (reference sequence). The CDR3: CASSPGTGTKKETQYF. The CDR3 region has the DNA TGTGCCAGTAGCCCGGGAACCGGGACTAAAAAAGAGACCCAGTACTTC. Full variable domain (rest looked up from reference TRBV19 and TRBJ2-5): DGGITQSPKYLFRKEGQNVTLSCEQNLNHDAMYWYRQDPGQGLRLIYYSQIVNDFQKGDIAEGYSVSREKKESFPLTVTSAQKNPTAFYLCASSPGTGTKKETQYFGPGTRLLVL.

The chain recombines TRBV19 with TRBJ2-7; 7 bases align to TRBD1. CDR3 length: 15 amino acids. Losses at the gene ends were 1 base for V and 4 bases for J; bases not matched to a gene: 7. Germline loops: CDR1 LNHDA, CDR2 SQIVND (reference sequence). CDR3 nucleotide sequence: TGTGCCAGTAGTATAGCCACAGGGGCAAGATACGAGCAGTACTTC. Translation: CASSIATGARYEQYF.

This chain joins TRBV6-5 and TRBJ1-2, with 9 bases identical to TRBD1. Germline loops: CDR1 MNHEY, CDR2 SVGAGI. The CDR3 is 15 residues long. The J segment lost 4 bases and the V segment lost 8 bases, leaving 11 bases of the junction unmatched. The CDR3 DNA follows: TGTGCCAGCTCGGTGGGGGACAGGGCCTCCTATGGCTACACCTTC. Translation: CASSVGDRASYGYTF.

The chain joins TRBV2 to TRBJ2-1; 9 positions agree with TRBD1. Germline CDR1 SNHLY, CDR2 FYNNEI. Trimming took 3 bases from V and 7 from J; bases not matched to a gene: 7. This CDR3 contains 15 residues. The CDR3 DNA reads as TGTGCCAGCAGTGAGAGGACAGGGGTTTCTAATGAGCAGTTCTTC. Protein: CASSERTGVSNEQFF.

This chain connects TRBV19 to TRBJ1-1; no clear D. Germline assignment: CDR1 LNHDA and CDR2 SQIVND (reference sequence). V was shortened by 6 bases and J by 0 bases, with 11 bases between the two germline ends. The CDR3 runs to 14 residues. The CDR3 reads CASRSGRLNTEAFF. In nucleotides, the CDR3 is TGTGCCAGTAGGAGCGGACGGTTGAACACTGAAGCTTTCTTT.